The 29 T cell receptor beta chains in this list originate from one sample, sequenced in a study of regulatory T cells in long-lasting Graves disease. Time point in this sample: newly diagnosed GD, antithyroid drugs for less than 3 months. RNA from PBMCs was the source of the TCR library. CDR3 regions were amplified by Arm-PCR using iRepertoire HTBI primers to build TCR beta libraries. TCRdb itself ran the multiplex PCR reads through MiXCR, one entry per CDR3 protein. The sample gives 400,000 to 500,000 distinct CDR3 sequences, over 15% of which show up once; about 10% is in the top ten. This sample was also put to use in a study of T cells in Graves' hyperthyroidism and ophthalmopathy.

The source was peripheral blood mononuclear cells (PBMCs), collected at new diagnosis, from a patient treated with antithyroid drugs. The receptors come from a woman in her twenties or thirties with Graves disease.

Of note for this clonotype: A far larger clone is one base from this, pointing to a likely read error. The V and J genes are TRBV20-1 and TRBJ2-5; no reliable D call. The CDR3 runs to 13 residues. Germline V gene lookup returns CDR1 DFQATT and CDR2 SNEGSKA (reference sequence). V was shortened by 2 bases and J by 11 bases, with 18 bases between the two germline ends. The CDR3 reads CSARRPAYYGQYF. In DNA form, the CDR3 reads TGCAGTGCTAGACGACCAGCCTACTACGGGCAGTACTTC.

This clonotype appeared many times. The CDR3 region has the DNA TGTGCCAGCAGTTTAGGAGGGACTGGAAACACCATATATTTT. Residues: CASSLGGTGNTIYF. The V and J genes are TRBV28 and TRBJ1-3; D gene uncertain. The CDR3 covers 14 residues. Trimming shortened V by 2 bases and J by 2 bases, and 7 bases separated the two germline ends. CDR1 MDHEN and CDR2 SYDVKM come from the germline V gene.

The rearrangement uses TRBV20-1 and TRBJ2-7; D might be TRBD2 (7 bases). V dropped 0 bases and J dropped 3 bases, with 12 bases sitting between them. This CDR3 contains 14 residues. In germline, CDR1 is DFQATT, CDR2 SNEGSKA (reference sequence). CDR3 sequence (DNA): TGCAGTGCTAGAGATGGGGGGGGCAGCTACGAGCAGTACTTC. This encodes CSARDGGGSYEQYF.

This clonotype came up many times. The chain has TRBV7-9 and TRBJ2-4; the match to TRBD2 covers 9 bases. Per germline, CDR1 SEHNR and CDR2 FQNEAQ (reference sequence). Unmatched junction bases numbered 16, after V lost 1 base and J lost 6 bases. This CDR3 is built from 19 residues. CDR3 bases: TGTGCCAGCAGCTTAGTCTCAACGAGACGTCCGGGACTAGCAAACATTCAGTACTTC. It codes for CASSLVSTRRPGLANIQYF. Filled out from reference TRBV7-9 and TRBJ2-4, the complete variable domain reads DTGVSQNPRHKITKRGQNVTFRCDPISEHNRLYWYRQTLGQGPEFLTYFQNEAQLEKSRLLSDRFSAERPKGSFSTLEIQRTEQGDSAMYLCASSLVSTRRPGLANIQYFGAGTRLSVL.

The J gene is TRBJ1-2, the V gene TRBV29-1; maybe TRBD1 (6 bases). The CDR3 extends over 14 amino acids. The V gene's germline CDR1 is SQVTM and CDR2 ANQGSEA. V was cut by 0 bases and J by 8 bases, with 16 bases left in between. This CDR3 is CSVEEWDTIYGYTF. The DNA of the CDR3 is TGCAGCGTTGAAGAATGGGACACGATCTACGGCTACACCTTC.

In this sample, this clonotype turned up a few times. The chain links TRBV9 to TRBJ2-7, with D perhaps matching TRBD1 (6 bases). The CDR3 contains 15 residues. V dropped 0 bases and J dropped 2 bases, with 12 bases sitting between them. Germline CDR1 is SGDLS and CDR2 is YYNGEE. CDR3 sequence: CASSVDEDSTYEQYF. Here the CDR3 DNA reads TGTGCCAGCAGCGTAGACGAGGACAGCACCTACGAGCAGTACTTC.

This clonotype appeared many times. The chain couples TRBV29-1 to TRBJ2-3; 7 nucleotides match TRBD2. Trimming at V came to 8 bases and at J to 3 bases, leaving 11 bases not matched to a gene. Germline values: CDR1 SQVTM, CDR2 ANQGSEA. The CDR3 length is 14 residues. The CDR3 DNA reads as TGCAGCCATATCCCGGGACTAAAAACAGATACGCAGTATTTT. Translating it yields CSHIPGLKTDTQYF.

This clonotype was counted many times. V and J are TRBV7-9 and TRBJ1-1, with D unclear. V was cut by 4 bases and J by 6 bases, with 12 bases left in between. The CDR3 has 13 residues. Germline V CDR1 and CDR2: SEHNR, FQNEAQ (reference sequence). For the CDR3, the DNA is TGTGCCAGCAGCTCGCCCGGACTGGCTGAAGCTTTCTTT. As protein: CASSSPGLAEAFF. Full variable domain (rest looked up from reference TRBV7-9 and TRBJ1-1): DTGVSQNPRHKITKRGQNVTFRCDPISEHNRLYWYRQTLGQGPEFLTYFQNEAQLEKSRLLSDRFSAERPKGSFSTLEIQRTEQGDSAMYLCASSSPGLAEAFFGQGTRLTVV.

The rearrangement links TRBV10-2 to TRBJ2-5; TRBD1 agrees at 11 bases. Germline CDR1 and CDR2: WSHSY and SAAADI. Trimming at V came to 2 bases and at J to 3 bases, leaving 2 bases not matched to a gene. This CDR3 comprises 15 residues. This CDR3 reads CASSEGTGGKETQYF. Here the CDR3 DNA reads TGCGCCAGCAGTGAGGGGACAGGGGGAAAAGAGACCCAGTACTTC.

This clonotype was observed at least ten times. V gene TRBV12-3 or TRBV12-4 combines with J gene TRBJ2-3; 10 bases map to TRBD2. V shed 5 bases and J 1 base; nucleotides not matched to a gene: 6. CDR3 size: 16 residues. CDR3 sequence: CASSPLAGGRTDTQYF. CDR3 nucleotide sequence: TGTGCCAGCAGTCCATTAGCGGGAGGACGCACAGATACGCAGTATTTT.

This clonotype was seen ten or more times. The chain combines TRBV30 with TRBJ2-7; 9 bases map to TRBD2. Germline lookup yields CDR1 GTSNPN and CDR2 SVGIG (reference sequence). J was trimmed by 3 bases and V by 0 bases; bases with no gene match: 6. This CDR3 comprises 15 residues. The CDR3 bases are TGTGCCTGGAGTGTCGCGATGCGGGGGGGCTACGAGCAGTACTTC. Translation: CAWSVAMRGGYEQYF.

The chain carries TRBV28 and TRBJ2-3; 7 positions agree with TRBD1. With 3 bases clipped from V and 2 bases from J, the junction kept 5 bases outside the gene matches. Per the germline V gene, CDR1 is MDHEN and CDR2 is SYDVKM. This CDR3 contains 15 residues. CDR3 loop: CASSFDRVSTDTQYF. CDR3 coding DNA: TGTGCCAGCAGTTTCGACAGGGTGTCCACAGATACGCAGTATTTT.

In this sample, this clonotype turned up many times. The chain combines TRBV12-3 or TRBV12-4 with TRBJ2-7, with TRBD2 matching over 13 bases. Trimming took 6 bases from V and 5 from J; bases not matched to a gene: 10. The CDR3 is 16 residues long. CDR3 region: CASRPTSGRPWDEQYF. In DNA, the CDR3 is TGTGCCAGCAGGCCGACTAGCGGGAGGCCCTGGGACGAGCAGTACTTC.

This clonotype occurred many times. The CDR3 DNA follows: TGTGCCAGTAGTACCTCTCGGACAGGGGTCAATAACTATGGCTACACCTTC. Amino acids: CASSTSRTGVNNYGYTF. This sequence joins TRBV19 and TRBJ1-2; 9 bases match TRBD1. This CDR3 comprises 17 residues. The J segment lost 1 base and the V segment lost 4 bases, leaving 10 bases of the junction unmatched. Germline V gene sequence: CDR1 LNHDA, CDR2 SQIVND (reference sequence).

This clonotype was counted between two and nine times. The chain recombines TRBV6-2 or TRBV6-3 with TRBJ2-4; no firm D call. The CDR3 has 14 amino acids. Germline values: CDR1 MNHEY, CDR2 SVGEGT. Trimming left V 2 bases short and J 12 bases short, with 17 bases between. The CDR3 loop is CASSYAAWKGNQYF. CDR3 in DNA: TGTGCCAGCAGTTACGCTGCCTGGAAAGGGAATCAGTACTTC.

The chain is built from TRBV29-1 and TRBJ2-1, with 13 bases fitting TRBD2. J lost 5 bases, V lost 2 bases, and 6 bases had no gene match. Germline CDR1 and CDR2: SQVTM and ANQGSEA. The CDR3 has 16 amino acids. The CDR3 protein is CSVEHPGLAGNNEQFF. The CDR3 DNA is TGCAGCGTTGAACACCCGGGACTAGCGGGAAACAATGAGCAGTTCTTC.

This clonotype was counted many times. CDR3 region: CASSPGQGDYYGYTF. The CDR3 bases are TGTGCCAGCAGCCCAGGACAGGGTGACTACTATGGCTACACCTTC. The V call is TRBV7-3, the J call TRBJ1-2; 8 nucleotides match TRBD1. This CDR3 has 15 residues. The germline CDR1 and CDR2 sequences are SGHTA and FQGTGA. V gave up 5 bases and J gave up 3 bases; unmatched junction bases: 8.

This clonotype was seen repeatedly, ten times or more. The chain uses TRBV28 and TRBJ1-3, with D tentatively TRBD1 (6 bases). Germline CDR1 MDHEN, CDR2 SYDVKM. V dropped 7 bases and J dropped 4 bases, with 14 bases sitting between them. The CDR3 covers 14 residues. The CDR3 region has the DNA TGTGCCAGCACTCTCACAGGGAGAGGAAACACCATATATTTT. Protein product: CASTLTGRGNTIYF. Full variable domain (remainder filled in from reference TRBV28 and TRBJ1-3): DVKVTQSSRYLVKRTGEKVFLECVQDMDHENMFWYRQDPGLGLRLIYFSYDVKMKEKGDIPEGYSVSREKKERFSLILESASTNQTSMYLCASTLTGRGNTIYFGEGSWLTVV.

This clonotype was detected once. For the CDR3, the DNA is TGTGCCAGCAGTCAATTGCAGGGGGTTTGGACCGGGGAGCTGTTTTTT. Protein: CASSQLQGVWTGELFF. The chain uses TRBV3-1 and TRBJ2-2; 7 nucleotides match TRBD1. Per the germline V gene, CDR1 is LGHDT and CDR2 is YNNKEL (reference sequence). Trimming cost V 6 bases and J 5 bases; bases outside gene matches: 12. The CDR3 length is 16 residues.

This clonotype was counted many times. The rearrangement joins TRBV18 to TRBJ1-2; 7 bases map to TRBD1. This CDR3 contains 13 residues. Trimming took 2 bases from V and 5 from J; bases not matched to a gene: 2. Looked up from germline, CDR1 is KGHSH and CDR2 is LQKENI. The CDR3 region is CASSPGQEYGYTF. The DNA for the CDR3 is TGTGCCAGCTCACCAGGACAGGAATATGGCTACACCTTC.

This chain connects TRBV19 to TRBJ2-7; the D call may be TRBD1 or TRBD2 (7 bases each). The CDR3 is 16 residues long. Germline CDR1 reads LNHDA; CDR2 reads SQIVND (reference sequence). The ends were cut back, 3 bases at V and 0 bases at J, with 15 bases in the middle. The DNA of the CDR3 is TGTGCCAGTAGTATGGGGGGGACAGATACCTCCTACGAGCAGTACTTC. Translated: CASSMGGTDTSYEQYF.

This clonotype was seen at least ten times. The chain links TRBV27 to TRBJ2-1, with 8 bases lining up with TRBD1. This CDR3 region has 20 residues. The germline gives CDR1 MNHEY, CDR2 SMNVEV (reference sequence). V lost 5 bases to trimming and J lost 1 base; unmatched junction nucleotides: 19. CDR3 DNA: TGTGCCAGCAGTAGCCAATCGACAGGGGCCTTCCACTCGTCCTACAATGAGCAGTTCTTC. Its translation is CASSSQSTGAFHSSYNEQFF.

V is TRBV19 and J is TRBJ1-6; TRBD1 matches 8 bases. There are 17 residues in the CDR3. Germline-derived CDR1 and CDR2 are LNHDA and SQIVND (reference sequence). The V and J ends lost 4 bases and 0 bases, in that order; junction bases with no gene match: 5. The CDR3 nucleotides read TGTGCCAGTAGTACGCGACAGGGGAGCTCCTATAATTCACCCCTCCACTTT. Protein: CASSTRQGSSYNSPLHF. Based on the CDR3 plus reference TRBV19 and TRBJ1-6, the full variable domain is DGGITQSPKYLFRKEGQNVTLSCEQNLNHDAMYWYRQDPGQGLRLIYYSQIVNDFQKGDIAEGYSVSREKKESFPLTVTSAQKNPTAFYLCASSTRQGSSYNSPLHFGNGTRLTVT.

The sample holds many counts of this clonotype. The CDR3 sequence is CATSSGPGRIELIYGYTF. In nucleotides, the CDR3 is TGTGCCACCAGCAGCGGACCGGGACGGATAGAGCTTATCTATGGCTACACCTTC. The rearrangement joins TRBV15 to TRBJ1-2; perhaps TRBD1 as D (5 bases). The germline V gene has CDR1 LNHNV and CDR2 YYDKDF (reference sequence). This CDR3 is 18 amino acids long. V lost 3 bases, J lost 4 bases, and 24 bases lay in between.

This clonotype was recorded only once. A far bigger clonotype differs at one base, so this is likely a read error. The rearrangement links TRBV28 to TRBJ2-3; no reliable D call. The DNA matches TRBJ2-1 better at its end, which makes the J call doubtful. There are 12 residues in the CDR3. Germline values: CDR1 MDHEN, CDR2 SYDVKM. CDR3 nucleotide sequence: TGTGCCAGCAGTTCAGGTCGTAATAGGCAGTTCTTC. Amino acids: CASSSGRNRQFF.

This clonotype occurred a few times. Because it lacks the conserved phenylalanine or tryptophan at the end, this CDR3 is likely a read error. This chain joins TRBV5-1 and TRBJ1-4; D is ambiguous. The germline CDR1 and CDR2 sequences are SGHRS and YFSETQ. V was clipped by 0 bases and J by 8 bases, with 5 bases between them. The length of the CDR3 is 12 residues. This CDR3 reads CASSLGAEKLFS. The DNA of the CDR3 is TGCGCCAGCAGCTTGGGGGCCGAAAAACTGTTTTCT.

To note about this clonotype: A far larger clone lies a single base away; this is likely a read error. The rearrangement links TRBV27 to TRBJ2-4, with D perhaps TRBD2 (5 bases). V lost 5 bases and J 13 bases, leaving 30 bases between the germline ends. This CDR3 comprises 17 residues. Germline CDR1 and CDR2: MNHEY and SMNVEV (reference sequence). Written as DNA, the CDR3 is TGTGCCAGCAGTGCTAGGGCGTCTAGCAACTCCTACAATGAGCAGTACTTC. It translates to CASSARASSNSYNEQYF.

This clonotype was picked up many times. The chain has TRBV11-2 and TRBJ1-2; weak D call: TRBD1 (5 bases). The CDR3 totals 15 residues. Trimming cost V 1 base and J 4 bases, with 13 bases left between them. Germline CDR1 reads SGHAT; CDR2 reads FQNNGV. CDR3 in DNA: TGTGCCAGCAGCTTAGGGGGGACCCATGGCTATGGCTACACCTTC. Amino acids: CASSLGGTHGYGYTF.

This clonotype occurred many times. The chain is built from TRBV7-9 and TRBJ2-5; no clear D. Germline loops: CDR1 SEHNR, CDR2 FQNEAQ (reference sequence). The CDR3 spans 14 residues. The V and J ends lost 0 bases and 5 bases respectively, with 10 bases between them. The CDR3 here is CASSLASFGETQYF. Written as DNA, the CDR3 is TGTGCCAGCAGCTTAGCGAGTTTTGGCGAGACCCAGTACTTC.